The entry below describes one T cell receptor beta chain. The sample belongs to a study of blood T cell repertoires in COVID-19. Data came from immunoSEQ multiplex PCR; TCRdb stores just in-frame clones and leaves some out. The data contain some 150,000 clones, 88% of them seen just once; the ten biggest clones take up 1.2%. The study drew participants aged about 18 to 89 years from 20 to 30 US areas. Germline lookup yields CDR1 KGHDR and CDR2 SFDVKD. The CDR3 extends over 17 amino acids. Between the trimmed V and J ends, which lost 3 bases and 3 bases, there was a span of 19 bases. This chain links TRBV24-1 with TRBJ2-5; tentative D call: TRBD1 (6 bases). The sequence came from a woman in her 30s with acute COVID-19. Sequences were obtained from PBMCs or T cells enriched from blood (not recorded which). The CDR3 coding sequence is TGTGCCACCAGTGATCCACAGGGTTCGAACCTGAAAGAGACCCAGTACTTC. Translation: CATSDPQGSNLKETQYF.